Sequencing of this TCR beta chain was carried out in a study of shared clonotypes between healthy human individuals. About the research overall: CD4 naive and memory got three plates each, CD8 naive two, CD8 memory one.

In regard to this clone: Antigen: not known.

In the original analysis: Because ImmunoSEQ provided only junction sequences with no quality scores, the filtering differed. Measured with immunoSEQ multiplex PCR; TCRdb has only the in-frame clones, and not every one. The V and J calls and clone size come from that table; D and trimming were worked out from the DNA. The table shows about 2.4 million clones, with 93% occurring only once. Whole-study findings and limits: Estimated richness values were generally larger in naive subsets than in memory subsets.

It was into CD45RA+ naive and CD45RA-negative memory subsets that the CD4+ cells were split. Source material: naive CD4+ T cells from PBMCs. The subset here: CD45RA+ positively selected. This receptor was identified in a man between 18 and 29 years old in good health. Some clones in this sample may be carry-over from other donors' samples.

CDR3 in amino acids: CASSSGRGDTQYF. The CDR3 nucleotides are TGTGCCAGCAGTAGCGGGAGAGGAGATACGCAGTATTTT. The V gene is TRBV6-5, the J gene TRBJ2-3; 8 nucleotides align to TRBD2. V was clipped by 5 bases and J by 5 bases; unmatched bases: 3. The CDR3 sequence is 13 residues long. CDR1 MNHEY and CDR2 SVGAGI come from the germline V gene.